The subject of this entry is one T cell receptor (beta chain). The sample belongs to a study of blood T cell repertoires in COVID-19. The data were produced by immunoSEQ multiplex PCR, yet TCRdb's version contains in-frame clones alone and is incomplete. This table has under 55,000 clones, about nine tenths appearing once. Material: peripheral blood. This receptor was taken from a human donor in a cohort sampled during active COVID-19.

This chain's CDR3 is CASSPKTSGRNTIYF. CDR3 DNA: TGTGCCAGCAGCCCGAAGACGTCAGGGAGAAACACCATATATTTT. This chain links TRBV6-5 with TRBJ1-3, with D tentatively TRBD1 (5 bases). This CDR3 region has 15 residues. Per the germline V gene, CDR1 is MNHEY and CDR2 is SVGAGI. The V end was cut by 6 bases, the J end by 5 bases, with 17 bases between.